The entry below gives a single T cell receptor (beta chain) sequence along with its context. Its specificity is unknown. A much bigger clone sits one base away, suggesting this may be a read error. The data belong to a study of breast tumors, draining lymph nodes, adjacent tissues. TCRdb ran MiXCR on the multiplex PCR reads and lists one entry per CDR3 protein. The repertoire holds about 170,000 distinct CDR3 sequences, with around a third as singletons. Axillary draining lymph nodes of breast cancer patients supplied the node samples. Broader study findings: Data fit most tumor T cells coming from lymph node, expanding in tumor. Compared with lymph nodes, tumors were less diverse; compared with nontumor tissue, more. Tumor and nontumor repertoires were significantly more similar in luminal-like than in basal-like breast cancer. That most tumor T cells come from lymph nodes remained unproven.

The germline V gene has CDR1 MNHEY and CDR2 SVGAGI. The CDR3 extends over 16 amino acids. Trimming stripped 5 bases from V and 0 bases from J, with 14 bases between. The sequenced sample was axillary lymph node tissue. This TCR was sampled from a female donor with breast cancer. Some clones in this sample may be carry-over from other donors' samples. This sequence joins TRBV6-5 and TRBJ1-3; D is possibly TRBD1 (5 bases). CDR3 protein: CASSPGTLGSGNTIYF. CDR3 coding DNA: TGTGCCAGCAGTCCCGGGACCCTTGGCTCTGGAAACACCATATATTTT.